Presented here are 23 T cell receptor beta chains from one specimen sequenced in a study of cytomegalovirus exposure and HLA in healthy donors. The PCR ran on 60 Vbeta and 13 Jbeta primers. Assay used: immunoSEQ multiplex PCR; TCRdb lists only in-frame clones, some missing. The repertoire includes 130,000 to 150,000 clones, approximately 78% of them detected once, and roughly 4% sits in the top ten. The sequenced sample consisted of PBMCs. The receptors here all came from a woman between 40 and 50 years old in good health and CMV-seropositive.

On this clone: At one end, the junction sequence differs from germline, possibly due to a read error. The rearrangement joins TRBV7-9 to TRBJ1-5; tentatively, D is TRBD1 (5 bases). Per the germline V gene, CDR1 is SEHNR and CDR2 is FQNEAQ (reference sequence). The CDR3 has 12 residues. CDR3 DNA sequence: TGTTCCAGCAGCTTAGATAGGGGGCCCCAGCATTTT. This translates into CSSSLDRGPQHF.

V usage is TRBV5-4 and J usage is TRBJ2-5, with D possibly being TRBD2 (6 bases). With 2 bases removed from V and 4 bases from J, the gap between germline ends came to 12 bases. Germline loops: CDR1 SGHNT, CDR2 YYREEE (reference sequence). The CDR3 extends over 14 amino acids. The chain's CDR3 is CASSLTSRPETQYF. In DNA, the CDR3 is TGTGCCAGCAGCTTAACTAGCCGCCCAGAGACCCAGTACTTC.

The genes are TRBV7-9 and TRBJ2-3; 8 bases line up with TRBD1. The CDR3 covers 14 residues. After removal of 4 bases from V and 4 bases from J, the junction contained 4 bases not matched to a gene. Germline CDR1 is SEHNR and CDR2 is FQNEAQ (reference sequence). CDR3 protein: CASSSDRASDTQYF. DNA for the CDR3: TGTGCCAGCAGCTCGGACAGGGCGTCAGATACGCAGTATTTT.

The chain is built from TRBV18 and TRBJ2-7; weak D call: TRBD1 (5 bases). This CDR3 is 14 amino acids long. Germline CDR1 KGHSH, CDR2 LQKENI. V lost 1 base to trimming and J lost 5 bases, with 12 bases between them. The CDR3 nucleotides read TGTGCCAGCTCACCACAAGGGGTAGGCAACGAGCAGTACTTC. This sequence encodes CASSPQGVGNEQYF.

In this sample, this clone turned up a few times. This chain joins TRBV6-6 and TRBJ1-5, with D perhaps matching TRBD1 (5 bases). V lost 6 bases and J lost 7, with 16 bases in between. This CDR3 spans 14 amino acids. Germline V gives CDR1 MNHNY, CDR2 SVGAGI (reference sequence). CDR3 sequence: CASRATGEQQPQHF. The CDR3 nucleotides read TGTGCCAGCAGGGCAACGGGGGAACAGCAGCCCCAGCATTTT.

V usage is TRBV12-1 and J usage is TRBJ2-3; TRBD2 is the table's D call and was not checked against the DNA. TRBV12-1 is marked as a pseudogene. The CDR3 loop spans 21 amino acids. CDR3 nucleotides: TGTGCCAGCAGCTTTGTGAGGTATAAGCGGGGGGGCCAAGTGGGGACAGATACGCAGTATTTT. Translated, it gives CASSFVRYKRGGQVGTDTQYF.

This chain links TRBV4-3 with TRBJ2-7, with 7 bases identical to TRBD1. The CDR3 spans 13 residues. Germline lookup yields CDR1 LGHNA and CDR2 YSLEER. V gave up 3 bases and J gave up 3 bases; unmatched junction bases: 2. CDR3 in amino acids: CASSQRQGYEQYF. DNA of the CDR3: TGCGCCAGCAGCCAGAGACAGGGCTACGAGCAGTACTTC.

This chain links TRBV10-3 with TRBJ2-7; 11 bases line up with TRBD1. CDR3 length: 13 amino acids. Looked up from germline, CDR1 is ENHRY and CDR2 is SYGVKD. Unmatched junction bases numbered 2, after V lost 10 bases and J lost 0 bases. The CDR3 loop is CATGTGGSYEQYF. DNA for the CDR3: TGTGCCACAGGGACAGGGGGCTCCTACGAGCAGTACTTC.

The rearrangement uses TRBV28 and TRBJ1-2; D uncertain. The CDR3 contains 13 residues. Germline lookup yields CDR1 MDHEN and CDR2 SYDVKM. Trimming shortened V by 6 bases and J by 6 bases, and 14 bases separated the two germline ends. The chain's CDR3 is CASSPGNGNGYTF. The CDR3 DNA follows: TGTGCCAGCAGCCCTGGTAACGGGAATGGCTACACCTTC.

J is TRBJ2-7 and V is TRBV5-4, with TRBD1 matching over 9 bases. V dropped 4 bases and J dropped 1; count of bases not matched to a gene: 6. From germline, CDR1 is SGHNT and CDR2 YYREEE (reference sequence). The CDR3 spans 15 residues. This CDR3 is CASSGTGSRSYEQYF. The CDR3 bases are TGTGCCAGCAGCGGGACAGGGAGTCGATCCTACGAGCAGTACTTC.

CDR3 sequence reads: CAISEPGSYYEQYF. CDR3 DNA: TGTGCCATCAGTGAGCCGGGGAGTTACTACGAGCAGTACTTC. The gene calls are TRBV10-3 and TRBJ2-7; D possibly corresponds to TRBD2 (5 bases). CDR1 and CDR2 (germline): ENHRY, SYGVKD. The CDR3 contains 14 residues. The V end lost 2 bases, the J end lost 3 bases, and 11 bases lay between the germline ends.

The V and J genes are TRBV14 and TRBJ2-7, with a weak D call TRBD1 (7 bases). V gave up 4 bases and J gave up 3 bases, with 16 bases separating them. The CDR3 totals 15 residues. Germline V gene lookup returns CDR1 SGHDN and CDR2 FVKESK. In nucleotides, the CDR3 is TGTGCCAGCAGCCGTATCGACAGGGACTTCTACGAGCAGTACTTC. This translates into CASSRIDRDFYEQYF. The full variable domain, in which reference TRBV14 and TRBJ2-7 provide the parts outside the CDR3, is EAGVTQFPSHSVIEKGQTVTLRCDPISGHDNLYWYRRVMGKEIKFLLHFVKESKQDESGMPNNRFLAERTGGTYSTLKVQPAELEDSGVYFCASSRIDRDFYEQYFGPGTRLTVT.

This clone was found a few times. This chain uses TRBV4-1 with TRBJ2-5, with 10 bases that match TRBD2. The V segment lost 2 bases and the J segment 5 bases; nucleotides outside the gene matches: 8. CDR3 size: 16 residues. The V gene's germline CDR1 is MGHRA and CDR2 YSYEKL. CDR3 bases: TGCGCCAGCAGCCAACAAGCGGGAGGGCCTTGGGAGACCCAGTACTTC. Amino acid sequence: CASSQQAGGPWETQYF.

This rearrangement joins TRBV7-2 to TRBJ1-6; TRBD1 might be the D (5 bases). The CDR3 covers 15 residues. CDR1 is SGHTA, CDR2 FQGNSA, per germline. V gave up 5 bases and J gave up 9 bases, with 17 bases separating them. The CDR3: CASSPGGGDGSPLHF. CDR3 nucleotide sequence: TGTGCCAGCAGCCCCGGTGGAGGGGATGGTTCACCCCTCCACTTT.

The V and J genes are TRBV19 and TRBJ1-1; D is undetermined. Germline CDR1 and CDR2: LNHDA and SQIVND (reference sequence). The V gene lost 1 base and the J gene lost 0 bases, with 12 bases spanning the gap. The CDR3 has 16 amino acids. CDR3 nucleotide sequence: TGTGCCAGTAGTATAGTGGAGAAGACTATGAACACTGAAGCTTTCTTT. This translates into CASSIVEKTMNTEAFF.

This chain links TRBV7-8 with TRBJ2-2; maybe TRBD1 (5 bases). V lost 0 bases and J lost 1, with 9 bases in between. Germline V gene lookup returns CDR1 SGHVS and CDR2 FQNEAQ. The CDR3 length is 16 residues. The CDR3 DNA is TGTGCCAGCAGCTTAGCGCCAGGGATGAACACCGGGGAGCTGTTTTTT. Protein sequence: CASSLAPGMNTGELFF.

The gene calls are TRBV2 and TRBJ2-3, with D uncertain. Germline loops: CDR1 SNHLY, CDR2 FYNNEI. The CDR3 consists of 14 residues. Deletions cut 7 bases from V and 0 bases from J, with 11 bases between. The CDR3 loop reads CASMAGLSTDTQYF. The CDR3 coding sequence is TGTGCCAGCATGGCAGGCCTTAGCACAGATACGCAGTATTTT.

The chain combines TRBV19 with TRBJ1-2; D is uncertain. The CDR3 totals 14 residues. Per the germline V gene, CDR1 is LNHDA and CDR2 is SQIVND (reference sequence). Trimming pared 0 bases from V and 0 bases from J, leaving 5 bases between. CDR3 residues: CASSIEAANYGYTF. CDR3 bases: TGTGCCAGTAGTATAGAGGCTGCTAACTATGGCTACACCTTC.

V and J are TRBV7-8 and TRBJ2-7; weak D call: TRBD2 (6 bases). The germline CDR1 and CDR2 sequences are SGHVS and FQNEAQ. Trimming stripped 3 bases from V and 3 bases from J, with 15 bases between. The CDR3 loop spans 15 amino acids. The CDR3 nucleotides are TGTGCCAGCAGCTTTGGCGGGAACAAAAACTACGAGCAGTACTTC. Its protein is CASSFGGNKNYEQYF.

V gene TRBV27 combines with J gene TRBJ2-7; 16 bases are a match to TRBD2. Germline V gene sequence: CDR1 MNHEY, CDR2 SMNVEV (reference sequence). Germline trimming cut 6 bases from V and 0 bases from J; bases unmatched to any gene: 8. The CDR3 is 18 amino acids. CDR3 nucleotide sequence: TGTGCCAGCAGCCCCGGGACTAGCGGGAGGGCCCTCTCCTACGAGCAGTACTTC. The encoded protein is CASSPGTSGRALSYEQYF.

The gene calls are TRBV19 and TRBJ2-5, with TRBD1 matching over 8 bases. Germline loops: CDR1 LNHDA, CDR2 SQIVND (reference sequence). The V segment lost 11 bases and the J segment 4 bases; nucleotides outside the gene matches: 6. The CDR3 runs to 12 residues. The CDR3: CASGQGVETQYF. DNA for the CDR3: TGTGCCTCTGGACAGGGCGTAGAGACCCAGTACTTC.

The chain links TRBV28 to TRBJ1-5, with D maybe TRBD1 (5 bases). The CDR3 is 13 residues long. V lost 6 bases, J lost 6 bases, and 12 bases lay in between. Germline values: CDR1 MDHEN, CDR2 SYDVKM. The CDR3 loop reads CASRYSGGQPQHF. The CDR3 region has the DNA TGTGCCAGCAGATATTCGGGGGGTCAGCCCCAGCATTTT.

This chain joins TRBV28 and TRBJ1-1; D is ambiguous. This CDR3 contains 14 residues. The V end lost 8 bases, the J end lost 6 bases, and 19 bases lay between the germline ends. CDR1 and CDR2 from the germline V gene are MDHEN and SYDVKM. Here the CDR3 DNA reads TGTGCCAGCCCTCCGCGGCGGCGGGTGTCTGAAGCTTTCTTT. Translated: CASPPRRRVSEAFF.